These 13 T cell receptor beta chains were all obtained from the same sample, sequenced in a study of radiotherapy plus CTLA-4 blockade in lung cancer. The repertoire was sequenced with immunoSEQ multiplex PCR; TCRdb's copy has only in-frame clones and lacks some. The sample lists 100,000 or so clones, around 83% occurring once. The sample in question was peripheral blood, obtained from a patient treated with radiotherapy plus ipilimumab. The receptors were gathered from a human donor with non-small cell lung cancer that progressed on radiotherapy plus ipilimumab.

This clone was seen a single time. The CDR3 spells CASSLNPDTNYGYTF. The CDR3, as DNA: TGTGCCAGCAGCTTGAACCCTGACACGAACTATGGCTACACCTTC. The chain joins TRBV5-6 to TRBJ1-2, with no clear D. Trimming cost V 1 base and J 2 bases, with 12 bases left between them. This CDR3 is built from 15 residues. CDR1 is SGHDT and CDR2 is YYEEEE in the germline V gene.

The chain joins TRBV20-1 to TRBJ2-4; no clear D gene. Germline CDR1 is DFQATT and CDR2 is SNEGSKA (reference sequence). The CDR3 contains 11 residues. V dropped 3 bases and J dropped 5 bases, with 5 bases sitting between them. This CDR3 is CSASFQNIQYF. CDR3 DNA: TGCAGTGCTAGTTTCCAAAACATTCAGTACTTC.

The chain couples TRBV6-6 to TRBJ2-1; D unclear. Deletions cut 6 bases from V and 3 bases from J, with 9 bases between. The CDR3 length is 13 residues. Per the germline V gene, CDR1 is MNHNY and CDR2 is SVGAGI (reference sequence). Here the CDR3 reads CASRSGSYNEQFF. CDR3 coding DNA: TGTGCCAGCAGGTCTGGCAGCTACAATGAGCAGTTCTTC.

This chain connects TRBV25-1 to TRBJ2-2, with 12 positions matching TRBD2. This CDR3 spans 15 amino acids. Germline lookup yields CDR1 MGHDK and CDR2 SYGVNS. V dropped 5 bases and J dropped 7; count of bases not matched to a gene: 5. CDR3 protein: CASSTLAGGGGELFF. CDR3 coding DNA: TGTGCCAGCAGTACACTAGCGGGAGGTGGCGGGGAGCTGTTTTTT.

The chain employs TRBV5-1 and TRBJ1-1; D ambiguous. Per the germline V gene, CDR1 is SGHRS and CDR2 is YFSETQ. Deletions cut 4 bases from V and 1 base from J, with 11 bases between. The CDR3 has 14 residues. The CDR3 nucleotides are TGCGCCAGCAGCAGAGTGATGGGGAACACTGAAGCTTTCTTT. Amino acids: CASSRVMGNTEAFF.

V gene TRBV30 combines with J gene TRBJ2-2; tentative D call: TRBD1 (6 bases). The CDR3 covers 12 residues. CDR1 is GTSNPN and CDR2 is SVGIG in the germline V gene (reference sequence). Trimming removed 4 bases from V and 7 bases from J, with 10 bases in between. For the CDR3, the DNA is TGTGCCTGGAACCAGGGGATCGGGGAGCTGTTTTTT. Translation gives CAWNQGIGELFF.

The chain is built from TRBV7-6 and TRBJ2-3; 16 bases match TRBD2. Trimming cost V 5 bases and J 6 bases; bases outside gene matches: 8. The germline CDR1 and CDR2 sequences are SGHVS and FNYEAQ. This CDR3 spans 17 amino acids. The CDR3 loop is CASSQGLAGGPMDTQYF. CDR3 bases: TGTGCCAGCAGCCAGGGACTAGCGGGAGGGCCGATGGATACGCAGTATTTT.

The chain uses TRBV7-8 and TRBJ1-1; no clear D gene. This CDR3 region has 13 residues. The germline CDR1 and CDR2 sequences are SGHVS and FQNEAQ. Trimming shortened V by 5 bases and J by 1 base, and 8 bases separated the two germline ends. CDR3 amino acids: CASSRGSNTEAFF. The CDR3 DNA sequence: TGTGCCAGCAGCCGCGGGTCGAACACTGAAGCTTTCTTT.

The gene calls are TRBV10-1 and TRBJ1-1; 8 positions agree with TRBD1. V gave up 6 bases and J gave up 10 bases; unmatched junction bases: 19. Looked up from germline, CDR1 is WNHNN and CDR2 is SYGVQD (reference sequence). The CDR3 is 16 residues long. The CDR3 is CASSLSRGQGYVRAFF. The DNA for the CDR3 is TGCGCCAGCAGCCTATCCCGCGGACAGGGATATGTGCGAGCTTTCTTT.

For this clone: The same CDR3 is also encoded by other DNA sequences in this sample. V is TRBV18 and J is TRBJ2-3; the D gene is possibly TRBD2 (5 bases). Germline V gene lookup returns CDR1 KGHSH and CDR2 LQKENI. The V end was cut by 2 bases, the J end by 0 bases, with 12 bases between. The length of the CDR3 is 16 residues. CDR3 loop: CASSPAGGLSTDTQYF. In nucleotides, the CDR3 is TGTGCCAGCTCACCAGCGGGCGGGCTCAGCACAGATACGCAGTATTTT.

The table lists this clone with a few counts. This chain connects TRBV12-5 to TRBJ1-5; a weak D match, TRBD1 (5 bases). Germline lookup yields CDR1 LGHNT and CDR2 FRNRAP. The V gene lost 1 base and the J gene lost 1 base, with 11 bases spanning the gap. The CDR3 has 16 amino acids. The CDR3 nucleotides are TGTGCTAGTGGTTTGGCAACTGGGGGAAGCAATCAGCCCCAGCATTTT. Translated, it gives CASGLATGGSNQPQHF.

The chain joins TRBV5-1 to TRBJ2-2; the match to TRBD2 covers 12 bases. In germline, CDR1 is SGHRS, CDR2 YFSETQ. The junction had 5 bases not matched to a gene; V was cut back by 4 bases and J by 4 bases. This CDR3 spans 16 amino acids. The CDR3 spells CASSEGLAGLTGELFF. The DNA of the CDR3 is TGCGCCAGCAGCGAAGGACTAGCGGGACTCACCGGGGAGCTGTTTTTT.

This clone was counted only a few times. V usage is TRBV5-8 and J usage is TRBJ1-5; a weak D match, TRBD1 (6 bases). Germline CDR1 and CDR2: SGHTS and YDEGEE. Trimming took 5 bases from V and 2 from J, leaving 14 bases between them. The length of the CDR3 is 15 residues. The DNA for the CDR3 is TGTGCCAGCAGTCTAACAGGGATGGGCAATCAGCCCCAGCATTTT. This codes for CASSLTGMGNQPQHF.